What follows are 2 T cell receptor beta chains derived from one specimen sequenced in a study of OX40 agonist ivuxolimab in advanced cancers. Libraries came from the immunoSEQ multiplex PCR assay. TCRdb took over this immuneACCESS table, retaining in-frame rearrangements with V and J assigned. Such tables are incomplete; in checked studies, under half of the missing clones stem from an unresolved V gene, and the remainder is unexplained. The sample table holds around 31,000 clones, of which 80% to 90% were seen once. Clones ranked in the top ten supply 25% to 40% of the sample. The sequences come from CD4+ or CD8+ T cells sorted from blood, collected in a trial of the OX40 agonist ivuxolimab. The source of these receptors is an adult with an advanced solid tumor such as melanoma, head and neck, liver or kidney cancer.

V is TRBV6-1 and J is TRBJ1-5, with unresolved D. CDR3 length: 12 residues. Looked up from germline, CDR1 is MNHNS and CDR2 is SASEGT. Trimming removed 3 bases from V and 6 bases from J, with 6 bases in between. The CDR3 DNA reads TGTGCCAGCAGTGATGAGGTTCAGCCCCAGCATTTT. Translated: CASSDEVQPQHF.

This chain links TRBV4-1 with TRBJ2-7; TRBD1 aligns across 7 bases. With V trimmed by 6 bases and J by 2 bases, 10 bases remained unmatched. The V gene's germline CDR1 is MGHRA and CDR2 YSYEKL. The CDR3 extends over 15 amino acids. The CDR3 loop is CASRRAYRGPYEQYF. The DNA for the CDR3 is TGCGCCAGCAGACGAGCTTACAGGGGACCCTACGAGCAGTACTTC.